This T cell receptor (beta chain) was observed in a study of identical twins. Findings and limits, study-wide: Abundant beta clonotypes from cord blood bore fewer insertions; memory repertoires lacked this pattern.

TCRdb re-called the 5' RACE reads through MiXCR, storing one row per CDR3 protein. The sample holds about 570,000 distinct CDR3 sequences, over 8.5% seen once. This clonotype was recorded at least ten times. The antigen is not known. The same data also contributed to another study, on yellow fever vaccine responses in identical twins.

The clonotype was recovered from a woman between 18 and 29 years old in good health. The material sequenced was PBMCs.

CDR3: CSVVGLAGANEQFF. The CDR3 nucleotides are TGCAGCGTTGTCGGACTAGCGGGAGCCAATGAGCAGTTCTTC. The chain has TRBV29-1 and TRBJ2-1; 13 bases align to TRBD2. The length of the CDR3 is 14 residues. The junction had 3 bases not matched to a gene; V was cut back by 4 bases and J by 6 bases. Germline lookup yields CDR1 SQVTM and CDR2 ANQGSEA.